This T cell receptor beta chain was retrieved from a study of identical twins. The CDR3 length is 11 residues. Germline V CDR1 and CDR2: MGHDK, SYGVNS. Between the trimmed V and J ends, which lost 8 bases and 6 bases, there was a span of 9 bases. MiXCR was run by TCRdb on the 5' RACE reads, yielding one entry per CDR3 protein. Found here are around 470,000 distinct CDR3 sequences, 13% to 15% of them singletons; the top ten hold about 0.52%. These sequences were also reported in another study, on yellow fever vaccine responses in identical twins. This second report adds: Vaccine T cell responses of twins reportedly seemed partly convergent and partly personalized.

Sequencing was performed on CD4+ T cells sorted from blood. The TCR comes from a woman in her late teens or twenties in good health. The chain employs TRBV25-1 and TRBJ2-3, with D hard to call. This CDR3 reads CASATLDTQYF. The CDR3 DNA reads as TGTGCCAGCGCCACCCTGGATACGCAGTATTTT.